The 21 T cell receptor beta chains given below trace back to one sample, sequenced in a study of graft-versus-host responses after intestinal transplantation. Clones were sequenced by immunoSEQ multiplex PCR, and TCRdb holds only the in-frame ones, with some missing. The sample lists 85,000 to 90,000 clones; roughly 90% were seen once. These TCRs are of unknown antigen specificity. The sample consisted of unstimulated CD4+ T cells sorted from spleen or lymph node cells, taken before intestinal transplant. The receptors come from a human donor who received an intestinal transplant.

As DNA, the CDR3 is TGTGCCAGCAGTGGCCGCCAGGGGTTTTCTGGAAACACCATATATTTT. This codes for CASSGRQGFSGNTIYF. The rearrangement uses TRBV6-1 and TRBJ1-3; D is possibly TRBD1 (6 bases). The CDR3 has 16 amino acids. Germline CDR1 and CDR2: MNHNS and SASEGT. Deletions cut 4 bases from V and 1 base from J, with 14 bases between.

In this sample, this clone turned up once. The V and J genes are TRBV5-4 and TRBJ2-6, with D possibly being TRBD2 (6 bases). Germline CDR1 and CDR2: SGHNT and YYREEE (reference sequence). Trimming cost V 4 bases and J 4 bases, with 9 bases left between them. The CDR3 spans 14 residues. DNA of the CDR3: TGTGCCAGCAGCGCGGGGCGGGGGGCCAACGTCCTGACTTTC. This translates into CASSAGRGANVLTF.

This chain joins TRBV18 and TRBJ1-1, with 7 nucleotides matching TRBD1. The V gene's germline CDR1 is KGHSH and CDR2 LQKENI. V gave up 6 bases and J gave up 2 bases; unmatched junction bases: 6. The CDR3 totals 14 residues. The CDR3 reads CASSYRGPNTEAFF. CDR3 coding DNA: TGTGCCAGCTCTTACAGGGGTCCCAACACTGAAGCTTTCTTT.

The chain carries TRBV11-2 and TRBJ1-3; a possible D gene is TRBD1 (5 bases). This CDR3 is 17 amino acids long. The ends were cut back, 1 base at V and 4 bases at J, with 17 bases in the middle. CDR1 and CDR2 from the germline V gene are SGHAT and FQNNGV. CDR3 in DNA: TGTGCCAGCAGCTTAGTAGGGACCCTCGCAACAGGAAACACCATATATTTT. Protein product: CASSLVGTLATGNTIYF.

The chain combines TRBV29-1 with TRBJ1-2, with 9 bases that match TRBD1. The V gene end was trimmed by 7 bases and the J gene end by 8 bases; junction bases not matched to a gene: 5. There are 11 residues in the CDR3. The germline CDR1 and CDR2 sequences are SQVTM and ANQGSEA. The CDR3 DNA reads TGCAGCGGAGGACAGGGGAACGGCTACACCTTC. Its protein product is CSGGQGNGYTF.

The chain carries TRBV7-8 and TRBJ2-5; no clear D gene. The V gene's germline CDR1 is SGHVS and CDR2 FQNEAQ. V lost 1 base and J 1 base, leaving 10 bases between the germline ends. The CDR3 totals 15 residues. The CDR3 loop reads CASSLVAAVQETQYF. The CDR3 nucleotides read TGTGCCAGCAGCTTAGTGGCAGCAGTCCAAGAGACCCAGTACTTC.

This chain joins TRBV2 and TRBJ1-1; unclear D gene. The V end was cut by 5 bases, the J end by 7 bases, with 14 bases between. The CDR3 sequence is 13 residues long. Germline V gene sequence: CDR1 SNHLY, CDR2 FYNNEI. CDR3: CASSRIGLDEAFF. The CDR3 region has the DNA TGTGCCAGCAGTAGGATAGGGCTTGATGAAGCTTTCTTT.

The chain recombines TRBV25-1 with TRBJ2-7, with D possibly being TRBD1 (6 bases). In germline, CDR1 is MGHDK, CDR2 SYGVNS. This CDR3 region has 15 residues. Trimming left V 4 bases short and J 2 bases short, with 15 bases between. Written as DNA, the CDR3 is TGTGCCAGCAGTGCACAGGGAAGGTTTGCCTACGAGCAGTACTTC. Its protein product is CASSAQGRFAYEQYF.

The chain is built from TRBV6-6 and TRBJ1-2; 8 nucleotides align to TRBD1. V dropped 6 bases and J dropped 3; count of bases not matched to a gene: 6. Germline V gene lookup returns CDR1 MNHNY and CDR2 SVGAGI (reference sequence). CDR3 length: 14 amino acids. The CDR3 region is CASRGQGRDYGYTF. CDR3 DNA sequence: TGTGCCAGCAGAGGACAGGGTAGGGACTATGGCTACACCTTC.

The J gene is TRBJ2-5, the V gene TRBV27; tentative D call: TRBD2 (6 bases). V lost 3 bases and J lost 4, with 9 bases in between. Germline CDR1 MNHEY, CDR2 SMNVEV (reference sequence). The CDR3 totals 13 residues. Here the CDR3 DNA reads TGTGCCAGCAGTTTTGAGGGAGGAGAGACCCAGTACTTC. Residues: CASSFEGGETQYF.

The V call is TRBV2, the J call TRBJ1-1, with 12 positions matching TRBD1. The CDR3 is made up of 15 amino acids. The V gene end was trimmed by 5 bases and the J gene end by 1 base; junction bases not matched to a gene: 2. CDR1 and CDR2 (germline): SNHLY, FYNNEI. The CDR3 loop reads CASSWDRGQNTEAFF. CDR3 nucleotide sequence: TGTGCCAGCAGTTGGGACAGGGGGCAGAACACTGAAGCTTTCTTT.

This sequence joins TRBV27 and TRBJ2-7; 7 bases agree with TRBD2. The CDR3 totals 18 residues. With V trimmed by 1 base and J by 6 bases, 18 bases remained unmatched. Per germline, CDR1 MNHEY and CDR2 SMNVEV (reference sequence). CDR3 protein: CASSLYPNVGRENSEQYF. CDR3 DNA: TGTGCCAGCAGTTTATACCCCAATGTTGGGCGGGAGAATTCCGAGCAGTACTTC.

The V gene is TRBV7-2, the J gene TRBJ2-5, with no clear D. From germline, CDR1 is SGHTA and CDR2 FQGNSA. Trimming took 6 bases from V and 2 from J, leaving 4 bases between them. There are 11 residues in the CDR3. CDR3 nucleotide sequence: TGTGCCAGCAGGTTTCAAGAGACCCAGTACTTC. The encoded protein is CASRFQETQYF.

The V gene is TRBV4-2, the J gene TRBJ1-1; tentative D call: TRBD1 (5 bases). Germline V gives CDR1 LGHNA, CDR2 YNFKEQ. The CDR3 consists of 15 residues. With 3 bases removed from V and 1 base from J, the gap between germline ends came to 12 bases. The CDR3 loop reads CASSHPTVENTEAFF. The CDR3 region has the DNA TGTGCCAGCAGCCACCCGACAGTAGAGAACACTGAAGCTTTCTTT.

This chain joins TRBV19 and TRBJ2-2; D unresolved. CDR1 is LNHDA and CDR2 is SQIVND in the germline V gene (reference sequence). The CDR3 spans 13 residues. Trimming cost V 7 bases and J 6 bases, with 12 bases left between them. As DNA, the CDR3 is TGTGCCAGTAAGGTTCGAGTCGCCGGGGAGCTGTTTTTT. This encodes CASKVRVAGELFF.

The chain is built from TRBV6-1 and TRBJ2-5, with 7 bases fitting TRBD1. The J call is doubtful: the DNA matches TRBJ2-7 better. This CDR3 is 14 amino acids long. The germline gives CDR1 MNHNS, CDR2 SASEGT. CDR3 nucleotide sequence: TGTGCCAGCAGGATGCCGGGACAGTCCTACGAGCAGTACTTC. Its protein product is CASRMPGQSYEQYF.

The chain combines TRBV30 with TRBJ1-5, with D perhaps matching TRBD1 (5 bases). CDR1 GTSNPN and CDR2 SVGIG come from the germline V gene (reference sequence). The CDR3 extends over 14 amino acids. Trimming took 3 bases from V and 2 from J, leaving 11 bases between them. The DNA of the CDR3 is TGTGCCTGGAGCCCATTGGGGGGCAATCAGCCCCAGCATTTT. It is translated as CAWSPLGGNQPQHF.

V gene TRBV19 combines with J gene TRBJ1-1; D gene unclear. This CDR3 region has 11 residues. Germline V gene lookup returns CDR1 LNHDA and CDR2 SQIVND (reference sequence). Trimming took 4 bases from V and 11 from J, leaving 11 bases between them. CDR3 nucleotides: TGTGCCAGTAGTAAAGGGAAGACGGCTTTCTTT. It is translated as CASSKGKTAFF.

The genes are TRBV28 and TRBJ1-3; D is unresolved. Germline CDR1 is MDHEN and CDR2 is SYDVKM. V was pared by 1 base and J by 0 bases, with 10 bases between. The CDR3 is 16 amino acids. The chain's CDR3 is CASSLLSRNSGNTIYF. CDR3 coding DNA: TGTGCCAGCAGTTTATTGAGCCGGAACTCTGGAAACACCATATATTTT.

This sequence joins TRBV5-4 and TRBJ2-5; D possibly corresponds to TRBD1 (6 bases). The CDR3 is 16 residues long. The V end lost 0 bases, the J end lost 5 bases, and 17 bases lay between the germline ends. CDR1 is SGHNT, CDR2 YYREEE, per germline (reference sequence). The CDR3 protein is CASSLVVGTLGETQYF. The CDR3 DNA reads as TGTGCCAGCAGCTTGGTCGTCGGGACACTTGGGGAGACCCAGTACTTC.

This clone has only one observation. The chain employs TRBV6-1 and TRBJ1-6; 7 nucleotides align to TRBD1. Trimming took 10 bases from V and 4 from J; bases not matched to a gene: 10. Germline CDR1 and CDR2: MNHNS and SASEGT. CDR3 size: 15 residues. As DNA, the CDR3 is TGTGCCACCAGAGGGGGGGACAGTTATAATTCACCCCTCCACTTT. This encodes CATRGGDSYNSPLHF.